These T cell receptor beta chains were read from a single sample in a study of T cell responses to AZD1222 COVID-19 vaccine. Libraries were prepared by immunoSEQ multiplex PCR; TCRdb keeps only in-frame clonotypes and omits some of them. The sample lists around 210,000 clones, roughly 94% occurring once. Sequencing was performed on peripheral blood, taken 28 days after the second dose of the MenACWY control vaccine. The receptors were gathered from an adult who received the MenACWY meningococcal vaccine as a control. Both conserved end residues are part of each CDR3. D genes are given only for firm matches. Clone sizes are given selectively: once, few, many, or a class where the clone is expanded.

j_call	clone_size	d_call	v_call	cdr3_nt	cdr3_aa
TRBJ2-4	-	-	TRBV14	TGTGCCAGCAGCCAAGGGTTTGGCTCTCAAGCCAAAAACATTCAGTACTTC	CASSQGFGSQAKNIQYF
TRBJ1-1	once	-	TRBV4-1	TGCGCCAGCAGCCAAAATAACGGGATGAACACTGAAGCTTTCTTT	CASSQNNGMNTEAFF
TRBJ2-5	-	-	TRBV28	TGTGCCAGCAGACTGAAACAGGAACGTAGAGAGACCCAGTACTTC	CASRLKQERRETQYF
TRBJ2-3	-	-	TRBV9	TGTGCCAGCAATCGTGTCTCCCGTATCACAGATACGCAGTATTTT	CASNRVSRITDTQYF
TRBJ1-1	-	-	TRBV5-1	TGCGCCAGCAGCTTATTCGGGCCGGACACTGAAGCTTTCTTT	CASSLFGPDTEAFF
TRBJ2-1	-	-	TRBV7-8	TGTGCCAGCAGCTTATTTACGGGGGATGAGCAGTTCTTC	CASSLFTGDEQFF
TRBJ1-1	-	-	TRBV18	TGTGCCAGCTCACCACTCCCGTATCCGGGGCTCGGCACTGAAGCTTTCTTT	CASSPLPYPGLGTEAFF
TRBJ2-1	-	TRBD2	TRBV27	TGTGCCAGCAGTCGTCAGGCGGGAGGAGCCTACAATGAGCAGTTCTTC	CASSRQAGGAYNEQFF
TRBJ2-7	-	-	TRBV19	TGTGCCAGTAGTATTCGGGGAGTCGGGGCAGGTCTCTCCTACGAGCAGTACTTC	CASSIRGVGAGLSYEQYF
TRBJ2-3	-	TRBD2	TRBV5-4	TGTGCCAGCAGCTTGGCGCTAGCGGGGGGGCGGACAGATACGCAGTATTTT	CASSLALAGGRTDTQYF
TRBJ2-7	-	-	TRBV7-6	TGTGCCAGCAGCTTAGATTCGGGCCCCTACGAGCAGTACTTC	CASSLDSGPYEQYF
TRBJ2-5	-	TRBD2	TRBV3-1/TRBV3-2	TGTGCCAGCAGCCATAACGAGCGGGAGGCGGGAGAGACCCAGTACTTC	CASSHNEREAGETQYF
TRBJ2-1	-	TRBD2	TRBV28	TGTGCCAGCAGTGCAGGACTAGCCGTCGACAATGAGCAGTTCTTC	CASSAGLAVDNEQFF
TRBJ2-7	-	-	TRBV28	TGTGCCAGCAGTTTATATCCCGAGCGGGCCGTCGACTCCTACGAGCAGTACTTC	CASSLYPERAVDSYEQYF
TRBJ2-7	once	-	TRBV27	TGTGCCAGCAGTTCCCAAGGCGGCAGACCTTTACGAGGGTGGGAGCAGTACTTC	CASSSQGGRPLRGWEQYF
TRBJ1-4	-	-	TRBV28	TGTGCCAGCAGCCAATTAAACAGGTCTAATGAAAAACTGTTTTTT	CASSQLNRSNEKLFF
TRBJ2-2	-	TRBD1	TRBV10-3	TGTGCCATCAGTGAAGGACAGGGTTTAAACACCGGGGAGCTGTTTTTT	CAISEGQGLNTGELFF
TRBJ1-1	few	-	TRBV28	TGTGCCAGCAGTTTAGTAGGGGTGAACACTGAAGCTTTCTTT	CASSLVGVNTEAFF
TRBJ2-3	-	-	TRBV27	TGTGCCAGCAGTTTAGACGGGACTAGCACAGATACGCAGTATTTT	CASSLDGTSTDTQYF
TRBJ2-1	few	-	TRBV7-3	TGTGCCAGCAGCTTAAGTGAGGGACCCTACAATGAGCAGTTCTTC	CASSLSEGPYNEQFF
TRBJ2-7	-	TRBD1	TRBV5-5	TGTGCCAGCAGCTTCGACAGGGGGCACTACGAGCAGTACTTC	CASSFDRGHYEQYF
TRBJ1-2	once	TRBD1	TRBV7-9	TGTGCCAGCAGCTCAGGGGACAGGGGATATGGCTACACCTTC	CASSSGDRGYGYTF
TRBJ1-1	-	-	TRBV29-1	TGCAGCGTTGAAGGAGGGCCGACCGGGGATGAAGCTTTCTTT	CSVEGGPTGDEAFF
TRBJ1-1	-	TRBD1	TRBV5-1	TGCGCCAGCACCGCCGGGACAGGGGGCACTGAAGCTTTCTTT	CASTAGTGGTEAFF
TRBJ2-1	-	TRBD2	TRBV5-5	TGTGCCAGCAGCCCTGGGACTAGCGGGAGCCCTGAGCAGTTCTTC	CASSPGTSGSPEQFF
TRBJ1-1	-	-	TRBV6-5	TGTGCCAGCAGACCGAGGGGTTGGACTGAAGCTTTCTTT	CASRPRGWTEAFF
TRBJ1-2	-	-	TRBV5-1	TGCGCCAGCAGCTTGGCTACTACGGGTCAGGCCTATGGCTACACCTTC	CASSLATTGQAYGYTF
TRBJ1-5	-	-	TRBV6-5	TGTGCCAGCAGGGTCGGAGGCAATCAGCCCCAGCATTTT	CASRVGGNQPQHF
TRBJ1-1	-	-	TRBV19	TGTGCCAGTAGTATCCCAGGGGAAGCTTTCTTT	CASSIPGEAFF
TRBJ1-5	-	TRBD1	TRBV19	TGTGCCAGTAGTATAAACGGCAGGGGGTTGTATCAGCCCCAGCATTTT	CASSINGRGLYQPQHF
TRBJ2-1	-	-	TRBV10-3	TGTGCCATCAGAGCCACAGGGGGCGGGGGGCACAATGAGCAGTTCTTC	CAIRATGGGGHNEQFF
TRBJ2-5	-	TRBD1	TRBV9	TGTGCCAGCAGCGCTGGGACAGGGTCACGGGAGACCCAGTACTTC	CASSAGTGSRETQYF
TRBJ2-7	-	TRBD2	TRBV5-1	TGCGCCAGCAGCTCCGGGACTAGATCACACGAGCAGTACTTC	CASSSGTRSHEQYF
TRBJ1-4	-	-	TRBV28	TGTGCCAGCAGTTCCAGTCCCGAGGGGACTAATGAAAAACTGTTTTTT	CASSSSPEGTNEKLFF
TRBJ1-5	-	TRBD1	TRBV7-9	TGTGCCAGCAGCCTAGGACAGGGGGTAGAATTACAGCCCCAGCATTTT	CASSLGQGVELQPQHF
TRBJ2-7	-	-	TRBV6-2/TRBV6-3	TGTGCCAGCAGTTACTCATTGCGGAGGGGCAGCTCCTACGAGCAGTACTTC	CASSYSLRRGSSYEQYF
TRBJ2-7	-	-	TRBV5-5	TGTGCCAGCAGCTTGTTGGCATCGGCTACCTCCTACGAGCAGTACTTC	CASSLLASATSYEQYF
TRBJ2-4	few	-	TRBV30	TGTGCCTGTCGGGTCCAAAACATTCAGTACTTC	CACRVQNIQYF
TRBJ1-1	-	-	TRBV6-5	TGTGCCAGCAGGGGCTTTCCGAACACTGAAGCTTTCTTT	CASRGFPNTEAFF
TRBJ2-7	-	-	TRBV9	TGTGCCAGCAGCCCCCGAGGGGACGGCTGGTCCTACGAGCAGTACTTC	CASSPRGDGWSYEQYF
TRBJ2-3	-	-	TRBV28	TGTGCCAGCACCACCCATGAGGGGCGCACAGATACGCAGTATTTT	CASTTHEGRTDTQYF
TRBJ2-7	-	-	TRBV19	TGTGCCAGTAGGGACCGGGCCGTCACCTACGAGCAGTACTTC	CASRDRAVTYEQYF
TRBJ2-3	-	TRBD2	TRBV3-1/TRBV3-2	TGTGCCAGCAGCCAAGGATTAGCGGGAGGGACCAGCACAGATACGCAGTATTTT	CASSQGLAGGTSTDTQYF
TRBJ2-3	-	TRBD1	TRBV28	TGTGCCAGCAGTTTCGGGACAGGGGAAACAGATACGCAGTATTTT	CASSFGTGETDTQYF
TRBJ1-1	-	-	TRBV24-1	TGTGCCACCAGTGATTCCGGGGGCGCTGCGGAAGCTTTCTTT	CATSDSGGAAEAFF
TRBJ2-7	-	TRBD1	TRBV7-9	TGTGCCAGCAGCCAGGACAGGGTTCCATACGAGCAGTACTTC	CASSQDRVPYEQYF
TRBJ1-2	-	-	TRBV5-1	TGCGCCAGCAGCTTCGGACATAATTATGGCTACACCTTC	CASSFGHNYGYTF
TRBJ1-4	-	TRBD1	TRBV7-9	TGTGCCAGCAGCTCACAGGGGGCCGGGGAAAAACTGTTTTTT	CASSSQGAGEKLFF
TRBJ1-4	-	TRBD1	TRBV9	TGTGCCAGCAGCCCGAGGGACAGGGATAATGAAAAACTGTTTTTT	CASSPRDRDNEKLFF
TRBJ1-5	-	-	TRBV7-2	TGTGCCAGCAGCCTAGACAGGAGGCGCAATCAGCCCCAGCATTTT	CASSLDRRRNQPQHF
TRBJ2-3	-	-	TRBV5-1	TGCGCCAGCAGCGGTGGGGGATTCACAGATACGCAGTATTTT	CASSGGGFTDTQYF
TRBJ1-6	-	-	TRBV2	TGTGCCAGCAGCAGGGAGGGGGAGGTTGGGAATTCACCCCTCCACTTT	CASSREGEVGNSPLHF